Presented here are 9 T cell receptor beta chains from one specimen sequenced in a study of shared clonotypes between healthy human individuals. Only in-frame clones appear in the TCRdb table, and some are missing; sequencing was by immunoSEQ multiplex PCR. This table holds millions of clones, approximately 90% found once. Sequenced sample: naive CD4+ T cells sorted from blood. Subset defined: CD45RA+ positively selected. The source is a man aged 18 to 30 in good health.

The V gene is TRBV6-5, the J gene TRBJ2-7; no definite D call. V was pared by 5 bases and J by 2 bases, with 13 bases between. The CDR3 consists of 14 residues. Per germline, CDR1 MNHEY and CDR2 SVGAGI. CDR3 amino acids: CASSPFGRTYEQYF. Here the CDR3 DNA reads TGTGCCAGCAGTCCGTTCGGTCGGACCTACGAGCAGTACTTC.

The V and J genes are TRBV5-4 and TRBJ1-2, with TRBD1 matching over 8 bases. In germline, CDR1 is SGHNT, CDR2 YYREEE (reference sequence). This CDR3 contains 14 residues. V shed 4 bases, J shed 6 bases, and the junction held 8 bases outside the gene matches. The CDR3 here is CASSQFGQGNGYTF. The CDR3 DNA reads TGTGCCAGCAGCCAATTCGGACAGGGCAATGGCTACACCTTC.

This rearrangement joins TRBV30 to TRBJ1-6; no firm D call. Between the trimmed V and J ends, which lost 1 base and 5 bases, there was a span of 15 bases. Germline V gives CDR1 GTSNPN, CDR2 SVGIG (reference sequence). The CDR3 runs to 16 residues. CDR3 loop: CAWSARRAADNSPLHF. The CDR3, as DNA: TGTGCCTGGAGTGCTCGCCGGGCCGCGGATAATTCACCCCTCCACTTT.

J is TRBJ1-4 and V is TRBV6-5; TRBD1 is a possible D gene (6 bases). The CDR3 covers 14 residues. Germline CDR1 reads MNHEY; CDR2 reads SVGAGI. Trimming took off 0 bases at V and 16 bases at J, with 18 bases between the two ends. The CDR3 nucleotides read TGTGCCAGCAGTTACTCGCTTGACGTGGGGGGGCCGTTTTTT. This codes for CASSYSLDVGGPFF.

The V and J genes are TRBV6-6 and TRBJ1-2; TRBD1 agrees at 8 bases. The CDR3 is 13 amino acids. V shed 7 bases, J shed 8 bases, and the junction held 9 bases outside the gene matches. Germline assignment: CDR1 MNHNY and CDR2 SVGAGI (reference sequence). As DNA, the CDR3 is TGTGCCAGCAATCCAGGGGGCGCGCGGGGCTACACCTTC. It encodes CASNPGGARGYTF.

The V gene is TRBV5-5, the J gene TRBJ1-4, with a tentative D call TRBD1 (5 bases). CDR3 length: 13 residues. V was pared by 1 base and J by 8 bases, with 9 bases between. The germline V gene has CDR1 SGHKS and CDR2 YYEKEE (reference sequence). The CDR3 coding sequence is TGTGCCAGCAGCTTGCAGGGAGGCGAAAAACTGTTTTTT. Amino acids: CASSLQGGEKLFF.

This rearrangement joins TRBV12-5 to TRBJ2-4, with D possibly being TRBD2 (6 bases). There are 13 residues in the CDR3. V lost 7 bases, J lost 3 bases, and 10 bases lay in between. From germline, CDR1 is LGHNT and CDR2 FRNRAP. As DNA, the CDR3 is TGTGCTAGTGAGGAGGGAAGCAAAAACATTCAGTACTTC. As protein: CASEEGSKNIQYF.

The chain links TRBV30 to TRBJ1-2; D is unresolved. The CDR3 has 13 residues. The ends were cut back, 0 bases at V and 8 bases at J, with 13 bases in the middle. Germline V gives CDR1 GTSNPN, CDR2 SVGIG (reference sequence). CDR3 in DNA: TGTGCCTGGAGTGTCTCCTTTTCGGTGGGCTACACCTTC. This gives the protein CAWSVSFSVGYTF.

The chain joins TRBV5-4 to TRBJ2-7; no definite D call. V lost 4 bases and J 4 bases, leaving 12 bases between the germline ends. The CDR3 sequence is 13 residues long. From germline, CDR1 is SGHNT and CDR2 YYREEE (reference sequence). CDR3 in DNA: TGTGCCAGCAGCCTGGACGGAGTTTACGAGCAGTACTTC. Amino acid sequence: CASSLDGVYEQYF.